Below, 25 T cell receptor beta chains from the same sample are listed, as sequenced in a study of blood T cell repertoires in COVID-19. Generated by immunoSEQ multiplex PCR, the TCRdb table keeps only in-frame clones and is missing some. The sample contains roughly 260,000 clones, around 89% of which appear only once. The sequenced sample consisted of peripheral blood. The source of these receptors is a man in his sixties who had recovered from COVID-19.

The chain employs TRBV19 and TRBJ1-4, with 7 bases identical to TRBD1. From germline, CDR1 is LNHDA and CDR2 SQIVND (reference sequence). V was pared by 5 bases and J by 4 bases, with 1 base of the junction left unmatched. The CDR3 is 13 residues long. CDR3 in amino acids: CASSDRDNEKLFF. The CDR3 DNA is TGTGCCAGTAGTGACAGGGATAATGAAAAACTGTTTTTT.

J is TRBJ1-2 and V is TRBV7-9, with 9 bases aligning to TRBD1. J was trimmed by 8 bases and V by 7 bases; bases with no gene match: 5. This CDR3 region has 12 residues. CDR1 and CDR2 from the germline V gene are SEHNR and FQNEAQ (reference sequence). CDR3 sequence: CASTQGAGGYTF. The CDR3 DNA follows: TGTGCCAGCACACAGGGGGCGGGCGGCTACACCTTC.

CDR3 nucleotides: TGTGCCAGCAGTATGACAGGGAACTCCTACGAGCAGTACTTC. Translated, it gives CASSMTGNSYEQYF. This rearrangement joins TRBV27 to TRBJ2-7, with 7 bases that match TRBD1. The junction had 4 bases not matched to a gene; V was cut back by 5 bases and J by 0 bases. The CDR3 loop spans 14 amino acids. Germline V gives CDR1 MNHEY, CDR2 SMNVEV (reference sequence).

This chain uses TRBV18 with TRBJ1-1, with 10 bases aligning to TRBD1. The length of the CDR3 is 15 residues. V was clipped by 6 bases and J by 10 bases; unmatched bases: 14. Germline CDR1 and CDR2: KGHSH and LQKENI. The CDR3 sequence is CASSQIPGQGFGAFF. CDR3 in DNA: TGTGCCAGCTCCCAGATTCCGGGACAGGGGTTCGGAGCTTTCTTT.

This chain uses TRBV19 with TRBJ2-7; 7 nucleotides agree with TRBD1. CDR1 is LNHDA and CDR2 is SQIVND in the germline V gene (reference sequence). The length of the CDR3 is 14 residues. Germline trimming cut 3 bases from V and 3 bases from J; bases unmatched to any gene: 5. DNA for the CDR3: TGTGCCAGTAGTATCCGAACAGGGGACTACGAGCAGTACTTC. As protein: CASSIRTGDYEQYF.

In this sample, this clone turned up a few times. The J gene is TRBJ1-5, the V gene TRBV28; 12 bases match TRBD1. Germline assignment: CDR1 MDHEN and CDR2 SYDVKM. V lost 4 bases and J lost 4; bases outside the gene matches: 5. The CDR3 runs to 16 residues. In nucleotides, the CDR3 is TGTGCCAGCAGTTCCCCGGGACAGGGGGCGAATCAGCCCCAGCATTTT. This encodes CASSSPGQGANQPQHF.

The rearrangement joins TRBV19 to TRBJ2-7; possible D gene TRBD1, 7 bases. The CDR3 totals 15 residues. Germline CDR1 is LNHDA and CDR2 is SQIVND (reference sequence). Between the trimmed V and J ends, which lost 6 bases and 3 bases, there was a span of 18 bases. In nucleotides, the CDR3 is TGTGCCAGTAGCATAACAGGGGAAGCGGGCTACGAGCAGTACTTC. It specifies CASSITGEAGYEQYF.

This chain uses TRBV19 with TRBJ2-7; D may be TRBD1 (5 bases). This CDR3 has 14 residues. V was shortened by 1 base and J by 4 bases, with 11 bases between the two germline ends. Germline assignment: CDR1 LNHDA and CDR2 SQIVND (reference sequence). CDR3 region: CASSIVQGGYEQYF. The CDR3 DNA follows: TGTGCCAGTAGTATAGTTCAGGGTGGGTACGAGCAGTACTTC.

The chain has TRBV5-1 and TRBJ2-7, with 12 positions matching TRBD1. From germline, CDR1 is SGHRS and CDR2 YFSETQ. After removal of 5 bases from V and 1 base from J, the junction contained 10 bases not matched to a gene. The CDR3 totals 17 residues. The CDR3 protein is CASRGTGGRLGSYEQYF. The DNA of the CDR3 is TGCGCCAGCAGGGGGACAGGGGGCCGCCTTGGATCCTACGAGCAGTACTTC.

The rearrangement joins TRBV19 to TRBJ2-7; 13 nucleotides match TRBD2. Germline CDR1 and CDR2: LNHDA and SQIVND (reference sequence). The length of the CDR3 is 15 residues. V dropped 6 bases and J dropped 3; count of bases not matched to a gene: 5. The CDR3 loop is CASSEGLAGIYEQYF. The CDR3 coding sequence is TGTGCCAGTAGCGAGGGACTAGCGGGGATCTACGAGCAGTACTTC.

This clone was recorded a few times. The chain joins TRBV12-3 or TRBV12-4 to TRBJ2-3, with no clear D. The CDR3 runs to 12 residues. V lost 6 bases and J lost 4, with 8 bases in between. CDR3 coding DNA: TGTGCCAGCAGGGCCTTCCCAGATACGCAGTATTTT. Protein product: CASRAFPDTQYF.

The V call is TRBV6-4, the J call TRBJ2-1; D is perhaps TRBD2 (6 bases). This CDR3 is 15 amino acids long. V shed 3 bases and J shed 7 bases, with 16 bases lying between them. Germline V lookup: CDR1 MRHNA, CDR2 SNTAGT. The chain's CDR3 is CASSDFGGVRNEQFF. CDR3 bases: TGTGCCAGCAGTGATTTCGGAGGGGTGCGGAATGAGCAGTTCTTC.

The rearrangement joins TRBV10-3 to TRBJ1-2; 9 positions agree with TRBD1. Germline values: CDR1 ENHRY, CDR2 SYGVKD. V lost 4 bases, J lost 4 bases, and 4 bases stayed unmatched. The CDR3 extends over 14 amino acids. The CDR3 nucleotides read TGTGCCATCAGTGGGACAGGGGAACTCTATGGCTACACCTTC. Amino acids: CAISGTGELYGYTF.

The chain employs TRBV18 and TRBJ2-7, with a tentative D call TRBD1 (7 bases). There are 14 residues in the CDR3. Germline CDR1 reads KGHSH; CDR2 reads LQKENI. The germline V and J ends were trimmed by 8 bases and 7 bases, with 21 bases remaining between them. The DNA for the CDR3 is TGTGCCAGCCACGGAGGGCAGGGGGAGTGGGAGCAGTACTTC. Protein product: CASHGGQGEWEQYF.

The CDR3 sequence: CASSQRTGEYEQYF. CDR3 bases: TGTGCCAGCAGCCAGCGGACAGGGGAATACGAGCAGTACTTC. J is TRBJ2-7 and V is TRBV7-2; TRBD1 matches 9 bases. The germline V gene encodes CDR1 SGHTA and CDR2 FQGNSA. J was trimmed by 4 bases and V by 5 bases; bases with no gene match: 6. This CDR3 is built from 14 residues.

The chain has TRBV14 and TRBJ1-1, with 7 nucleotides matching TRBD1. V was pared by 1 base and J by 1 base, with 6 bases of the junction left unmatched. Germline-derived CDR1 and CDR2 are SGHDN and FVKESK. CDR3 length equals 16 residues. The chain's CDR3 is CASSQVRGGKNTEAFF. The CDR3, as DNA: TGTGCCAGCAGCCAAGTACGAGGGGGCAAGAACACTGAAGCTTTCTTT. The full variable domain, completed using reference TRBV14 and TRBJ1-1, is EAGVTQFPSHSVIEKGQTVTLRCDPISGHDNLYWYRRVMGKEIKFLLHFVKESKQDESGMPNNRFLAERTGGTYSTLKVQPAELEDSGVYFCASSQVRGGKNTEAFFGQGTRLTVV.

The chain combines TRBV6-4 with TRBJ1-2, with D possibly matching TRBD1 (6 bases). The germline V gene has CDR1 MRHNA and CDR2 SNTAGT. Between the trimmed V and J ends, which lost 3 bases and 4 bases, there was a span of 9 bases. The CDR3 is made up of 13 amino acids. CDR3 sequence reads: CASSDGQSYGYTF. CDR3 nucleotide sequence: TGTGCCAGCAGTGATGGACAGAGCTATGGCTACACCTTC.

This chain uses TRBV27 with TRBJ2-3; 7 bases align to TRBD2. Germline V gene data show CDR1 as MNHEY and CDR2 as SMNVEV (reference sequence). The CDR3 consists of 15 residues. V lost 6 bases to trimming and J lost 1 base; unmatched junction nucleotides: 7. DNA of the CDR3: TGTGCCAGCAGCCTCGGGGGGACCCGCACAGATACGCAGTATTTT. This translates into CASSLGGTRTDTQYF.

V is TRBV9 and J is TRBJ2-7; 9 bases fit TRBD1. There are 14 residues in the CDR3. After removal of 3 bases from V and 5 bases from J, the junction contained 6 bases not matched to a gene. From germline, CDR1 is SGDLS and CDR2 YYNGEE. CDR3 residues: CASSAHGQGNEQYF. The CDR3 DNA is TGTGCCAGCAGCGCCCACGGACAGGGGAACGAGCAGTACTTC.

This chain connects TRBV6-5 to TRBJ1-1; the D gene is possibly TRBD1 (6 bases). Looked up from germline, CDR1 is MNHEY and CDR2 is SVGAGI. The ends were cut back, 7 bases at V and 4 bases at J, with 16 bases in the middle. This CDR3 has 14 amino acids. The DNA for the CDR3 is TGTGCCAGCACCCCAGGGGATATTCTCACTGAAGCTTTCTTT. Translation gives CASTPGDILTEAFF.

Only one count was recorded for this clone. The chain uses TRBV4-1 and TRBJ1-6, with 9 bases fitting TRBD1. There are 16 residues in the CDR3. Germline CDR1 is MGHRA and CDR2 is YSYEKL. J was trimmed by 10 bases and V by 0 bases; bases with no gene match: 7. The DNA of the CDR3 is TGCGCCAGCAGCCAAGATGGCGGGACAGGGTCCTCACCCCTCCACTTT. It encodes CASSQDGGTGSSPLHF.

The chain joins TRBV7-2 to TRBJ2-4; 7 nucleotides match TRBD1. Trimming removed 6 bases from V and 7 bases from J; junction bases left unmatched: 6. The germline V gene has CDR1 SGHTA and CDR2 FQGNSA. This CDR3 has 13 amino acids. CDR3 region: CASRGGAVNIQYF. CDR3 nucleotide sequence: TGTGCCAGCAGAGGGGGCGCGGTTAACATTCAGTACTTC.

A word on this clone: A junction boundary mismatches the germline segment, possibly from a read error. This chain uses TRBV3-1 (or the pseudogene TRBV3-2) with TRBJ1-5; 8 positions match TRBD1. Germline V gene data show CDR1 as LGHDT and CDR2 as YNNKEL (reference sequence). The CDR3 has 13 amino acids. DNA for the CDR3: TGTGCCAGCAGCCAATCTGCGGCCCGGGGACAGGAATTT. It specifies CASSQSAARGQEF.

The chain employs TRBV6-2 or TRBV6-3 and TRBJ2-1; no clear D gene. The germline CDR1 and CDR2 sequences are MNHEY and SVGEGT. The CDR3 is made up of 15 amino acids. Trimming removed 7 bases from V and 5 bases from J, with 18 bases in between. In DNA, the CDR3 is TGTGCCAGCAACCCCAACTTGAACCGAAACAATGAGCAGTTCTTC. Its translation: CASNPNLNRNNEQFF.

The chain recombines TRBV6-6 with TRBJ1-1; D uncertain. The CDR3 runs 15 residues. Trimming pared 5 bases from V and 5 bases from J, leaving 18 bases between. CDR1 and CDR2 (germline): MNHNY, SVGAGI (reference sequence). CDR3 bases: TGTGCCAGCAGTCCCATTGAGGTAGAGCGGACTGAAGCTTTCTTT. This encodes CASSPIEVERTEAFF.